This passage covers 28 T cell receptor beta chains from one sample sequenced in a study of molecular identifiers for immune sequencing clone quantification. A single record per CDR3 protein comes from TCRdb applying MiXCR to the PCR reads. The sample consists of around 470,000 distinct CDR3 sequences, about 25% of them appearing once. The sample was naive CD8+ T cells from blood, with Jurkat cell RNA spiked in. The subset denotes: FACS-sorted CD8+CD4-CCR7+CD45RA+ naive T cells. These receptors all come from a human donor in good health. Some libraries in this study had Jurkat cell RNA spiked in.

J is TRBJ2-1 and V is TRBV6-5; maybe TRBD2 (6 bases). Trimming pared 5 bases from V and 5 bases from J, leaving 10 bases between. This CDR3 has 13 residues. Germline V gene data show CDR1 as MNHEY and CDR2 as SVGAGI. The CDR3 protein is CASSTGTDNEQFF. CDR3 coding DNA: TGTGCCAGCAGTACCGGGACTGACAATGAGCAGTTCTTC.

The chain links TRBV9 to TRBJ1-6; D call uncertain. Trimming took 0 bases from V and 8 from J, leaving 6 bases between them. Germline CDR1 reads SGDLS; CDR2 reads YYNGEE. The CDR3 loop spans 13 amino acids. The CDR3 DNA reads TGTGCCAGCAGCGTAGTTTCGGATTCACCCCTCCACTTT. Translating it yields CASSVVSDSPLHF.

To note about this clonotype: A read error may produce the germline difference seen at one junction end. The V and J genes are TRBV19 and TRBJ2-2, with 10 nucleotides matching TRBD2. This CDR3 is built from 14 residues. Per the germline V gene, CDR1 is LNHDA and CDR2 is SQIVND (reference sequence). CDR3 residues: CASRLAGRTGELLF. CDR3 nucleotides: TGTGCCAGTAGACTAGCGGGAAGGACCGGGGAGCTGCTTTTT.

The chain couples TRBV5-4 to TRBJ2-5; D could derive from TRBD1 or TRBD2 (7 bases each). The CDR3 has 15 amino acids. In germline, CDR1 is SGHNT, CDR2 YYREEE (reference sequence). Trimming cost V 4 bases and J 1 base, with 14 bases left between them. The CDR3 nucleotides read TGTGCCAGCAGCGTTTCAGGGGGGGCCCAAGAGACCCAGTACTTC. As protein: CASSVSGGAQETQYF.

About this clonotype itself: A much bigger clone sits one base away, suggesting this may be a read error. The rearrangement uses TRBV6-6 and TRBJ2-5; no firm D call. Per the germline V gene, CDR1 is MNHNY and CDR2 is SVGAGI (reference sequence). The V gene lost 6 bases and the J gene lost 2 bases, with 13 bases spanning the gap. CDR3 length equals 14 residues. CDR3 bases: TGTGCCAGCAGCCCCAACTTGGTACAAGAGACCCAGTACTTC. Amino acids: CASSPNLVQETQYF.

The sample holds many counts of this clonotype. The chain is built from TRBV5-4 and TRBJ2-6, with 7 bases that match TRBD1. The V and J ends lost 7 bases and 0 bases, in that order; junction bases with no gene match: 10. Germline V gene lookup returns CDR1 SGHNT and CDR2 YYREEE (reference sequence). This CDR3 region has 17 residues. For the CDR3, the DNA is TGTGCCAGCTACTCACGGGACAGCGGCTCTGGGGCCAACGTCCTGACTTTC. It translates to CASYSRDSGSGANVLTF. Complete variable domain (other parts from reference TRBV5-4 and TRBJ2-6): ETGVTQSPTHLIKTRGQQVTLRCSSQSGHNTVSWYQQALGQGPQFIFQYYREEENGRGNFPPRFSGLQFPNYSSELNVNALELDDSALYLCASYSRDSGSGANVLTFGAGSRLTVL.

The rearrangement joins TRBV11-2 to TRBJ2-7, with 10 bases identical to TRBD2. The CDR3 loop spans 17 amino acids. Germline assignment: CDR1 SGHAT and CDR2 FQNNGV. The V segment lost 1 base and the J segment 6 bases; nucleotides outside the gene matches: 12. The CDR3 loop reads CASSLVLRGLAGVEQYF. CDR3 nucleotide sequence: TGTGCCAGCAGCTTAGTCCTACGAGGTCTAGCGGGAGTCGAGCAGTACTTC.

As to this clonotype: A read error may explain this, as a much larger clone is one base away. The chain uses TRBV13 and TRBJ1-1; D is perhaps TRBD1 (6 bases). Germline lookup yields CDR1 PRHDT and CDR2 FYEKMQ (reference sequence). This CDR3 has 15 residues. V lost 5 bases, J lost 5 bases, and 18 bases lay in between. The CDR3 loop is CASSKTGCSVTEAFF. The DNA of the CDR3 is TGTGCCAGCAGCAAAACAGGGTGTTCGGTTACTGAAGCTTTCTTT.

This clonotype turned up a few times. CDR3 coding DNA: TGTGCCACCTCACAGAGCTATGGCTACACCTTC. Translating gives CATSQSYGYTF. V gene TRBV2 combines with J gene TRBJ1-2; D remains unclear. Germline CDR1 and CDR2: SNHLY and FYNNEI. Deletions cut 10 bases from V and 4 bases from J, with 10 bases between. The CDR3 loop spans 11 amino acids.

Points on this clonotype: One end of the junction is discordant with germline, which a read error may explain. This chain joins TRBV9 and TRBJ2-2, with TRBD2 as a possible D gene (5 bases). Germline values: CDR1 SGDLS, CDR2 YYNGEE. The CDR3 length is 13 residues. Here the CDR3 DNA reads TGTGCCAGCGGCGTAGAGGGTACCGGGGAGCTGTTTTTT. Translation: CASGVEGTGELFF. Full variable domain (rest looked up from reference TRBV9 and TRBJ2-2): DSGVTQTPKHLITATGQRVTLRCSPRSGDLSVYWYQQSLDQGLQFLIQYYNGEERAKGNILERFSAQQFPDLHSELNLSSLELGDSALYFCASGVEGTGELFFGEGSRLTVL.

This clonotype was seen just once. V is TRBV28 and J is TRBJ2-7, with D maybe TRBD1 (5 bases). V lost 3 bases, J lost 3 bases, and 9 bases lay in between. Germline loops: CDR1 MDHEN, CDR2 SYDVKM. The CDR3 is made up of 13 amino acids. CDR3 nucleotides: TGTGCCAGCAGTTTGACAGTGGGCTACGAGCAGTACTTC. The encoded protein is CASSLTVGYEQYF.

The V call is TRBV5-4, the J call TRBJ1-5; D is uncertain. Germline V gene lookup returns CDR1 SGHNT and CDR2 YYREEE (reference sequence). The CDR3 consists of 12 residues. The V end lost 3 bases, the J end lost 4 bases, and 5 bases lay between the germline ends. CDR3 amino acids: CASSYLNQPQHF. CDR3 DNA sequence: TGTGCCAGCAGCTACTTAAATCAGCCCCAGCATTTT.

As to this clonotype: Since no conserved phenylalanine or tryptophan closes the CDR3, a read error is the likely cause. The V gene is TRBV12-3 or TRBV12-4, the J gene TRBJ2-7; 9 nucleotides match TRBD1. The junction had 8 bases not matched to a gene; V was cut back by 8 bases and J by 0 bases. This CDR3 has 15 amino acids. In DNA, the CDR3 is TGTGCCAGCGGGGGTGGGACAGGGCCCTCCTACGAGCAGTACCTC. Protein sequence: CASGGGTGPSYEQYL.

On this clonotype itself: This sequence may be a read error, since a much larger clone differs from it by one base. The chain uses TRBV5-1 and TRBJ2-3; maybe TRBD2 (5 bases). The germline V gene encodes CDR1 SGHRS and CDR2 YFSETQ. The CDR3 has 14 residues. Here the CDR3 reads CASSPGWSTDTQCF. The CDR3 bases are TGCGCCAGCAGCCCGGGATGGAGCACAGATACGCAGTGTTTT.

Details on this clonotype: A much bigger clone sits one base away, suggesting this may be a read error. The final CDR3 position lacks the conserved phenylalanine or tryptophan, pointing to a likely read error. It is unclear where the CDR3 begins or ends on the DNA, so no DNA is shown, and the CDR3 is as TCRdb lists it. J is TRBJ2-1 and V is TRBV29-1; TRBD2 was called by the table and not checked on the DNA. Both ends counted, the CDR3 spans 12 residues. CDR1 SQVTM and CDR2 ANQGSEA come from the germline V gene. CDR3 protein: CSAGTSAPQEFV.

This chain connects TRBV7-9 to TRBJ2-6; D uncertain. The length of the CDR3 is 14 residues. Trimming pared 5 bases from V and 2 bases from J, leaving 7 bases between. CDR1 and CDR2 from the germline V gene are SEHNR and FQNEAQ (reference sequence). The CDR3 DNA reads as TGTGCCAGCAGCATTGACCCTGGGGCCAACGTCCTGACTTTC. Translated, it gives CASSIDPGANVLTF. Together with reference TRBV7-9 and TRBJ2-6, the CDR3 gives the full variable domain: DTGVSQNPRHKITKRGQNVTFRCDPISEHNRLYWYRQTLGQGPEFLTYFQNEAQLEKSRLLSDRFSAERPKGSFSTLEIQRTEQGDSAMYLCASSIDPGANVLTFGAGSRLTVL.

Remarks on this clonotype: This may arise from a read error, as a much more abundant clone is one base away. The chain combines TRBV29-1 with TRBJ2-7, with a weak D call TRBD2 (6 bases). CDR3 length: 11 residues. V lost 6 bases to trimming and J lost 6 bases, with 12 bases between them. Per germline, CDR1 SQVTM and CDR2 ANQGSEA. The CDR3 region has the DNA TGCAGCGTAGGCACGGAGGGCGAGCAGTACTTC. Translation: CSVGTEGEQYF.

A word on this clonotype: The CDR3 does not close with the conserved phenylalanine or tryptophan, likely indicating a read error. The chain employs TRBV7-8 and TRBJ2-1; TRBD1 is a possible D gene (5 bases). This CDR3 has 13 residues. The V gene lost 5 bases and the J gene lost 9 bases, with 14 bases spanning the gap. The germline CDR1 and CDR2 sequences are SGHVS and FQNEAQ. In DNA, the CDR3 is TGTGCCAGCAGCCCGGCGGCAGGGCCTGAGCAGTTCCTC. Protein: CASSPAAGPEQFL.

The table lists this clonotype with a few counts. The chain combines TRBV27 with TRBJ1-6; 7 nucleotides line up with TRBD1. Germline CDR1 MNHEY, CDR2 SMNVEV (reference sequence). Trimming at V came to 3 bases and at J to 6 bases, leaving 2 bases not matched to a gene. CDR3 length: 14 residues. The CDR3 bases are TGTGCCAGCAGTTTTGGGGACAGTAATTCACCCCTCCACTTT. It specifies CASSFGDSNSPLHF.

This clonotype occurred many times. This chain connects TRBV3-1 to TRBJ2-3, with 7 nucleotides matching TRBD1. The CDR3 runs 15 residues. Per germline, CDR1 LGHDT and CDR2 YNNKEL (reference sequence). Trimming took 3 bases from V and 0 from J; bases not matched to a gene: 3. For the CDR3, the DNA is TGTGCCAGCAGCCATACGGGACAGAGCACAGATACGCAGTATTTT. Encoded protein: CASSHTGQSTDTQYF.

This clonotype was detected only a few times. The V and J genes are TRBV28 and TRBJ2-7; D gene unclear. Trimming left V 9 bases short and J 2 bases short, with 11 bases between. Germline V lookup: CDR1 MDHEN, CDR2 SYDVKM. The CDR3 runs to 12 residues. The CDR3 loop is CARKSYPYEQYF. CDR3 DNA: TGTGCCAGAAAGTCGTACCCCTACGAGCAGTACTTC.

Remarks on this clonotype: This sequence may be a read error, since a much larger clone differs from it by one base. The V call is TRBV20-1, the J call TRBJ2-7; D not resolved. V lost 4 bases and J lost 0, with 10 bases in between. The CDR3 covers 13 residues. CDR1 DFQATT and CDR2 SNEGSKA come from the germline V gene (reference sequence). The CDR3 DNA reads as TGCAGTGCTAAAGTGACTCACTCCTACGAGCAGTACTTC. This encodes CSAKVTHSYEQYF.

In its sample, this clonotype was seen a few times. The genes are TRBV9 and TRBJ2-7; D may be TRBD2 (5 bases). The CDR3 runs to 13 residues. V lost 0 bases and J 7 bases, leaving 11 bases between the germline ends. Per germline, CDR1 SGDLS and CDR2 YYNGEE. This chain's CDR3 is CASSVGGPGEQYF. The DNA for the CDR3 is TGTGCCAGCAGCGTAGGAGGGCCGGGGGAGCAGTACTTC. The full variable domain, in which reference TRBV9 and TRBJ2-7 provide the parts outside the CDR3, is DSGVTQTPKHLITATGQRVTLRCSPRSGDLSVYWYQQSLDQGLQFLIQYYNGEERAKGNILERFSAQQFPDLHSELNLSSLELGDSALYFCASSVGGPGEQYFGPGTRLTVT.

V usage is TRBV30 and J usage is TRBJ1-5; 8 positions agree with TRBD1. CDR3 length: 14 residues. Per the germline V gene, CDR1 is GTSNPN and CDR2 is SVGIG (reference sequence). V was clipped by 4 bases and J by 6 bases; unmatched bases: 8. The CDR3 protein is CAWTPGQGSQPQHF. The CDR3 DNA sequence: TGTGCCTGGACCCCCGGACAGGGCTCTCAGCCCCAGCATTTT.

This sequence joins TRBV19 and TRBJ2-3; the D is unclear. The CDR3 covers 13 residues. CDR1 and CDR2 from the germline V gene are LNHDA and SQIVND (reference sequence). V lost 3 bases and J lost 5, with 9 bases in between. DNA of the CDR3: TGTGCCAGTAGTATGATTCCGGAAGATACGCAGTATTTT. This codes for CASSMIPEDTQYF. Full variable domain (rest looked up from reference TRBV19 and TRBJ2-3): DGGITQSPKYLFRKEGQNVTLSCEQNLNHDAMYWYRQDPGQGLRLIYYSQIVNDFQKGDIAEGYSVSREKKESFPLTVTSAQKNPTAFYLCASSMIPEDTQYFGPGTRLTVL.

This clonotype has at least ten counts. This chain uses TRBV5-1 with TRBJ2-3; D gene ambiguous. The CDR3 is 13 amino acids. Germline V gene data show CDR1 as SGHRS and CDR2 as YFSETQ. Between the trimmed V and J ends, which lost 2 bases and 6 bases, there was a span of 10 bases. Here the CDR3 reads CASSFTVGDTQYF. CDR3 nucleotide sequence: TGCGCCAGCAGCTTTACCGTGGGGGATACGCAGTATTTT. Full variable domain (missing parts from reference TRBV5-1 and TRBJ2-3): KAGVTQTPRYLIKTRGQQVTLSCSPISGHRSVSWYQQTPGQGLQFLFEYFSETQRNKGNFPGRFSGRQFSNSRSEMNVSTLELGDSALYLCASSFTVGDTQYFGPGTRLTVL.

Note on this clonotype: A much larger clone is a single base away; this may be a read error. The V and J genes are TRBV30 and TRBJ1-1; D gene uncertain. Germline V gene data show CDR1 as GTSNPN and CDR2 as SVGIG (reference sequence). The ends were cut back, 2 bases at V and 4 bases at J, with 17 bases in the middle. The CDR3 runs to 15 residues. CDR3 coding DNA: TGTGCCTGGAGTTCGGCACACAGTCCGTTCACTGAAGCTTTCTTT. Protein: CAWSSAHSPFTEAFF.

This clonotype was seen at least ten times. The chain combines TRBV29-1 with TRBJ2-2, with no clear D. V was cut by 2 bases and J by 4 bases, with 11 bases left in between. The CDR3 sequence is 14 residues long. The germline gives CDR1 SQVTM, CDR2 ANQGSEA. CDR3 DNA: TGCAGCGTTGAATACCCGCGCGGCACCGGGGAGCTGTTTTTT. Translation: CSVEYPRGTGELFF.